These 22 T cell receptor beta chains were sequenced from one sample in a study of blood T cell repertoires in COVID-19. Method: immunoSEQ multiplex PCR; TCRdb's copy keeps in-frame clones and lacks some. This table has over 95,000 clones, about 88% appearing once. Material: peripheral blood. Receptors were obtained from a woman in her 70s who had recovered from COVID-19.

CDR3: CATPMRGREYQETQYF. Here the CDR3 DNA reads TGTGCCACCCCCATGCGGGGGAGGGAGTACCAAGAGACCCAGTACTTC. V and J are TRBV6-4 and TRBJ2-5; TRBD2 matches at 7 bases. Unmatched junction bases numbered 14, after V lost 10 bases and J lost 0 bases. The CDR3 sequence is 16 residues long. Germline V gene lookup returns CDR1 MRHNA and CDR2 SNTAGT.

This chain joins TRBV9 and TRBJ2-3, with TRBD2 identical over 7 bases. CDR1 SGDLS and CDR2 YYNGEE come from the germline V gene. This CDR3 is built from 14 residues. J lost 4 bases, V lost 0 bases, and 2 bases had no gene match. In nucleotides, the CDR3 is TGTGCCAGCAGCGTAGGGGGGGGTTCAGATACGCAGTATTTT. Translation: CASSVGGGSDTQYF.

The chain has TRBV7-9 and TRBJ2-4; perhaps TRBD1 as D (7 bases). Germline loops: CDR1 SEHNR, CDR2 FQNEAQ (reference sequence). V lost 5 bases, J lost 2 bases, and 16 bases lay in between. The CDR3 is 16 residues long. CDR3 residues: CASSLGGGTTKNIQYF. For the CDR3, the DNA is TGTGCCAGCAGCCTAGGAGGGGGCACCACCAAAAACATTCAGTACTTC.

The genes are TRBV28 and TRBJ1-3; 8 nucleotides align to TRBD1. There are 14 residues in the CDR3. The V gene's germline CDR1 is MDHEN and CDR2 SYDVKM. After removal of 6 bases from V and 1 base from J, the junction contained 2 bases not matched to a gene. CDR3 sequence: CASSGQGSGNTIYF. CDR3 nucleotide sequence: TGTGCCAGCAGCGGACAGGGTTCTGGAAACACCATATATTTT.

The J gene is TRBJ2-5, the V gene TRBV5-8; 10 nucleotides align to TRBD1. From germline, CDR1 is SGHTS and CDR2 YDEGEE. The length of the CDR3 is 15 residues. J gave up 5 bases and V 0 bases, and 4 bases lay outside the gene matches. In DNA, the CDR3 is TGTGCCAGCAGCTTGGGGGACAGGGGCGGGGAGACCCAGTACTTC. Translation: CASSLGDRGGETQYF.

This clone was observed a handful of times. This sequence joins TRBV18 and TRBJ2-2; TRBD2 aligns across 9 bases. Germline CDR1 and CDR2: KGHSH and LQKENI. V lost 3 bases, J lost 4 bases, and 9 bases stayed unmatched. The length of the CDR3 is 17 residues. The CDR3: CASSPTGSGGITGELFF. The CDR3 bases are TGTGCCAGCTCACCCACCGGCAGCGGGGGGATCACCGGGGAGCTGTTTTTT.

This chain connects TRBV3-1 (or the pseudogene TRBV3-2) to TRBJ2-5, with D maybe TRBD1 (6 bases). Germline lookup yields CDR1 LGHDT and CDR2 YNNKEL (reference sequence). Trimming left V 2 bases short and J 5 bases short, with 15 bases between. This CDR3 region has 15 residues. The CDR3 is CASSQIPRGEETQYF. The CDR3 bases are TGTGCCAGCAGCCAAATCCCCAGGGGCGAGGAGACCCAGTACTTC.

The V and J genes are TRBV7-8 and TRBJ2-7, with 13 positions matching TRBD2. CDR1 is SGHVS and CDR2 is FQNEAQ in the germline V gene. CDR3 length: 18 amino acids. V trimming: 1 base; J trimming: 0 bases; junction bases outside the gene matches: 6. CDR3: CASSLGLAGGLISYEQYF. As DNA, the CDR3 is TGTGCCAGCAGCTTAGGACTAGCGGGAGGCCTCATCTCCTACGAGCAGTACTTC.

This chain uses TRBV7-2 with TRBJ2-3; 7 positions agree with TRBD2. The CDR3 is 15 amino acids. J lost 0 bases, V lost 4 bases, and 4 bases had no gene match. The germline CDR1 and CDR2 sequences are SGHTA and FQGNSA. CDR3 region: CASSYLGLSTDTQYF. The CDR3 DNA reads as TGTGCCAGCAGCTATTTGGGACTAAGCACAGATACGCAGTATTTT.

The J gene is TRBJ1-2, the V gene TRBV6-5; possibly TRBD1 for D (5 bases). Germline V gene lookup returns CDR1 MNHEY and CDR2 SVGAGI. The ends were cut back, 6 bases at V and 2 bases at J, with 16 bases in the middle. The CDR3 sequence is 15 residues long. The CDR3 protein is CASSPQGGENYGYTF. For the CDR3, the DNA is TGTGCCAGCAGCCCCCAGGGAGGGGAGAACTATGGCTACACCTTC.

The rearrangement joins TRBV5-1 to TRBJ1-3; 9 bases map to TRBD1. The germline V gene has CDR1 SGHRS and CDR2 YFSETQ. The CDR3 covers 18 residues. The ends lost 0 bases at V and 0 bases at J; junction bases unmatched: 7. CDR3 sequence reads: CASSLVGTGKVSGNTIYF. DNA of the CDR3: TGCGCCAGCAGCTTGGTGGGGACAGGGAAGGTCTCTGGAAACACCATATATTTT. The variable domain in full, with the rest retrieved from reference TRBV5-1 and TRBJ1-3, is KAGVTQTPRYLIKTRGQQVTLSCSPISGHRSVSWYQQTPGQGLQFLFEYFSETQRNKGNFPGRFSGRQFSNSRSEMNVSTLELGDSALYLCASSLVGTGKVSGNTIYFGEGSWLTVV.

This clone was detected once. The gene calls are TRBV4-3 and TRBJ2-1; possibly TRBD2 for D (6 bases). The CDR3 spans 18 residues. V lost 0 bases and J 9 bases, leaving 24 bases between the germline ends. The germline gives CDR1 LGHNA, CDR2 YSLEER. The CDR3 reads CASSQDRGSSSVSAEQFF. CDR3 nucleotide sequence: TGCGCCAGCAGCCAAGACCGGGGGAGTAGTTCGGTGTCTGCTGAGCAGTTCTTC.

The chain couples TRBV7-6 to TRBJ1-6, with 7 positions matching TRBD1. The CDR3 spans 13 residues. V lost 5 bases to trimming and J lost 7 bases; unmatched junction nucleotides: 2. CDR1 is SGHVS and CDR2 is FNYEAQ in the germline V gene. The CDR3 DNA is TGTGCCAGCAGCCCGACAGGGAATTCACCCCTCCACTTT. Protein: CASSPTGNSPLHF.

The CDR3 protein is CASSQDSHREQFF. The CDR3 coding sequence is TGCGCCAGCAGCCAAGATTCCCACAGGGAGCAGTTCTTC. This sequence joins TRBV4-1 and TRBJ2-1; D is possibly TRBD1 (5 bases). CDR3 length: 13 residues. V gave up 0 bases and J gave up 10 bases, with 10 bases separating them. Germline-derived CDR1 and CDR2 are MGHRA and YSYEKL.

This clone was seen a handful of times. This chain uses TRBV19 with TRBJ2-2; TRBD1 matches at 7 bases. The CDR3 has 14 residues. V shed 6 bases, J shed 4 bases, and the junction held 5 bases outside the gene matches. The germline gives CDR1 LNHDA, CDR2 SQIVND (reference sequence). The CDR3 DNA follows: TGTGCCAGTAGCACAGGGGTAGGCACCGGGGAGCTGTTTTTT. Protein product: CASSTGVGTGELFF.

Written as DNA, the CDR3 is TGTGCCAGCATCGACTCCCCCTACGATAATGAAAAACTGTTTTTT. Translated, it gives CASIDSPYDNEKLFF. The rearrangement links TRBV6-5 to TRBJ1-4; unclear D gene. The V and J ends lost 7 bases and 4 bases respectively, with 16 bases between them. The CDR3 is 15 residues long. Per the germline V gene, CDR1 is MNHEY and CDR2 is SVGAGI.

The chain has TRBV2 and TRBJ2-1; the D gene is possibly TRBD2 (6 bases). Germline CDR1 is SNHLY and CDR2 is FYNNEI. This CDR3 contains 16 residues. V was shortened by 4 bases and J by 6 bases, with 19 bases between the two germline ends. The CDR3 region is CASSGRLGTGFNEQFF. The CDR3 bases are TGTGCCAGCAGTGGCCGCCTCGGGACTGGGTTCAATGAGCAGTTCTTC.

The V call is TRBV6-5, the J call TRBJ1-4; D is uncertain. The V gene lost 0 bases and the J gene lost 12 bases, with 14 bases spanning the gap. Looked up from germline, CDR1 is MNHEY and CDR2 is SVGAGI. There are 14 residues in the CDR3. The CDR3, as DNA: TGTGCCAGCAGTTACTCTACCGACTTTGTGGAACTGTTTTTT. Translating it yields CASSYSTDFVELFF.

Here the CDR3 reads CASSERPEEGRWSDTQYF. The CDR3 nucleotides read TGTGCCAGCAGTGAACGACCGGAGGAGGGGAGGTGGTCAGATACGCAGTATTTT. The rearrangement joins TRBV6-1 to TRBJ2-3; TRBD2 is a possible D gene (6 bases). The CDR3 totals 18 residues. Germline CDR1 is MNHNS and CDR2 is SASEGT. Trimming shortened V by 2 bases and J by 4 bases, and 22 bases separated the two germline ends.

The chain has TRBV7-3 and TRBJ2-3; 7 bases match TRBD1. Germline-derived CDR1 and CDR2 are SGHTA and FQGTGA. Trimming removed 2 bases from V and 3 bases from J; junction bases left unmatched: 5. CDR3 length: 15 amino acids. CDR3 residues: CASSLRKTGTDTQYF. The CDR3 coding sequence is TGTGCCAGCAGCTTACGTAAGACAGGGACAGATACGCAGTATTTT.

For the CDR3, the DNA is TGTGCCAGCAGCGACAGGGATCTGGGCGGCTACACCTTC. Translating gives CASSDRDLGGYTF. The gene calls are TRBV7-3 and TRBJ1-2, with 7 bases aligning to TRBD1. The V gene end was trimmed by 5 bases and the J gene end by 8 bases; junction bases not matched to a gene: 8. CDR3 length equals 13 residues. In germline, CDR1 is SGHTA, CDR2 FQGTGA.

This clone is a singleton in its sample. The chain couples TRBV7-3 to TRBJ1-1; D is unclear. Germline loops: CDR1 SGHTA, CDR2 FQGTGA. The CDR3 extends over 13 amino acids. V gave up 3 bases and J gave up 0 bases, with 5 bases separating them. CDR3 region: CASSLSLNTEAFF. In DNA form, the CDR3 reads TGTGCCAGCAGCTTGTCTCTGAACACTGAAGCTTTCTTT.